This T cell receptor beta chain originates from a study of blood T cell repertoires in COVID-19 (dated by TCRdb to the early 2020s). With respect to the entire study: Samples covering the acute and convalescent phases of COVID-19 were provided by collaborators in the United States, Italy and Spain. The prospective study material was composed of cDNA or gDNA derived from T cells, B-cell-depleted T cells, or PBMCs. Deeply sampled blood TCRbeta repertoires from subjects exposed to, actively infected with, or recovered from COVID-19 were included in the dataset. The repertoires were released in a freely available public database intended as a resource for research on the immune response to SARS-CoV-2. The samples were drawn from the first 160 participants of the ongoing ImmuneRACE study and from 1,254 subjects provided by 6 global collaborators. A de-identified subject ID, COVID-19 status, age in years and sex were almost always included in the sample metadata. Where HLA class I and class II types were available, the types were taken from metadata supplied by the sample provider, not from assay-based typing. Results the study describes overall, beyond this receptor: The quantity of clinical and demographic metadata differed by source and by participant and was supplied without curation.

Spanning cysteine to phenylalanine, the CDR3 consists of 16 amino acids. CDR3 DNA is the only sequence kept; it has 48 bases, read in frame from the first base. According to the germline V gene, CDR1 reads KGHSH and CDR2 reads LQKENI. The V end loses 2 bases and the J end loses 1 base, and a stretch of 12 bases separates them. With regard to this clone: The clone's antigen remains unknown. No much larger clone is present one base from it, and per-base qualities are unavailable.

Each collaborating institution followed its own protocols to collect whole blood in K2EDTA tubes. Collaborator samples were shipped for TCRbeta analysis as frozen whole blood, isolated PBMCs, or DNA extracted from either sample type. TCRbeta CDR3 regions were amplified from genomic DNA using the immunoSEQ Assay, a bias-controlled multiplex PCR. Turning to the authors' computational methods: Nucleated cell counts per sample were estimated from amplification of reference gene primers within the assay. To quantify the absolute abundance of each unique TCRbeta CDR3 rearrangement, sequence reads were collapsed and filtered. For each sample, productive Simpson clonality was calculated by taking the square root of Simpson's diversity index across productive rearrangements. TCRdb stores this immuneACCESS table with in-frame sequences only. Part of the clones is absent; in the studies checked, under half of the shortfall reflects unresolved V genes, and no reason is known for the rest. V, J and clone size are those of that table, while D and trimming were read from the DNA. Recorded for this sample are under 300,000 clones; 75% to 90% of them occurred a single time. The top ten clones comprise about 4% of the sample.

The chain is made from TRBV18 and TRBJ1-3; TRBD1 is a weak D gene call, 5 bases matching. The TCR was taken from a woman aged 40 to 50 with acute or convalescent COVID-19. The sequenced material came from peripheral blood. The DNA sequence is TGTGCCAGCTCACCAACGGGGGGTCGGTCTGGAAACACCATATATTTT. The translation is CASSPTGGRSGNTIYF.